What follows are 22 T cell receptor beta chains derived from one specimen sequenced in a study of CD8+CD57+ T cells in acquired aplastic anemia. Genomic DNA templated the TCR beta VDJ and CDR3 profiling. TCRdb reprocessed the reads with MiXCR, giving one entry per CDR3 protein. The sample consists of about 160,000 distinct CDR3 sequences, approximately 43% of them appearing once. The sample consisted of sorted CD4+, CD8+, or CD8+CD57+ T cells (not recorded which) from PBMCs. These receptors were taken from a human donor in good health.

The V gene is TRBV7-6, the J gene TRBJ2-7; 7 nucleotides line up with TRBD1. Germline CDR1 is SGHVS and CDR2 is FNYEAQ. The J segment lost 2 bases and the V segment lost 5 bases, leaving 3 bases of the junction unmatched. The CDR3 is 13 amino acids. Here the CDR3 reads CASSHGTAYEQYF. DNA of the CDR3: TGTGCCAGCAGCCATGGGACAGCCTACGAGCAGTACTTC.

This clonotype was counted at least ten times. The chain employs TRBV20-1 and TRBJ1-1; 10 bases are a match to TRBD1. The V gene's germline CDR1 is DFQATT and CDR2 SNEGSKA (reference sequence). The CDR3 runs to 12 residues. J lost 10 bases, V lost 3 bases, and 5 bases had no gene match. The CDR3 DNA sequence: TGCAGTGCTAGGACAGGGGGCGGGGGAGCTTTCTTT. It is translated as CSARTGGGGAFF.

This clonotype showed up just a few times. The V call is TRBV15, the J call TRBJ2-1; D unresolved. The CDR3 contains 12 residues. With 0 bases removed from V and 8 bases from J, the gap between germline ends came to 5 bases. Looked up from germline, CDR1 is LNHNV and CDR2 is YYDKDF (reference sequence). In nucleotides, the CDR3 is TGTGCCACCAGCAGAGATGGGGATGAGCAGTTCTTC. It translates to CATSRDGDEQFF.

This clonotype was detected many times. The chain uses TRBV12-3 or TRBV12-4 and TRBJ2-7, with 8 bases that match TRBD1. The length of the CDR3 is 14 residues. The V gene end was trimmed by 5 bases and the J gene end by 0 bases; junction bases not matched to a gene: 3. CDR3 loop: CASSPDRASYEQYF. CDR3 coding DNA: TGTGCCAGCAGTCCGGACAGGGCCTCCTACGAGCAGTACTTC.

A note on this clonotype: A much larger clone lies one base from this, so it may be a read error. The chain links TRBV7-9 to TRBJ1-6; the D gene is possibly TRBD1 (5 bases). Germline lookup yields CDR1 SEHNR and CDR2 FQNEAQ (reference sequence). Trimming shortened V by 6 bases and J by 11 bases, and 17 bases separated the two germline ends. The CDR3 loop spans 14 amino acids. The CDR3 sequence: CASRQLGVAPPLHF. The CDR3 coding sequence is TGTGCCAGCAGACAGCTGGGGGTCGCCCCACCCCTCCACTTT.

The V and J genes are TRBV20-1 and TRBJ2-7, with D tentatively TRBD2 (6 bases). The germline CDR1 and CDR2 sequences are DFQATT and SNEGSKA (reference sequence). V gave up 5 bases and J gave up 5 bases, with 16 bases separating them. The CDR3 runs 13 residues. The CDR3 here is CSAREFGKNEQYF. CDR3 nucleotide sequence: TGCAGTGCTCGGGAGTTCGGTAAGAACGAGCAGTACTTC.

The V call is TRBV6-5, the J call TRBJ2-5; 10 bases map to TRBD1. The CDR3 is 17 amino acids. The trim removed 4 bases at V and 0 bases at J, leaving 8 bases unmatched. Germline CDR1 reads MNHEY; CDR2 reads SVGAGI. CDR3 region: CASSFLTGQGYQETQYF. In nucleotides, the CDR3 is TGTGCCAGCAGTTTTTTGACGGGACAGGGGTACCAAGAGACCCAGTACTTC.

This clonotype was recorded many times. V and J are TRBV4-3 and TRBJ2-7; D not resolved. The length of the CDR3 is 13 residues. From germline, CDR1 is LGHNA and CDR2 YSLEER. Between the trimmed V and J ends, which lost 2 bases and 0 bases, there was a span of 5 bases. The CDR3 nucleotides are TGCGCCAGCAGCCAAACAGTCTCCTACGAGCAGTACTTC. It yields the protein CASSQTVSYEQYF.

The chain is built from TRBV15 and TRBJ1-1; D perhaps matches TRBD1 (6 bases). The CDR3 runs 11 residues. Germline-derived CDR1 and CDR2 are LNHNV and YYDKDF (reference sequence). V was clipped by 4 bases and J by 11 bases, with 11 bases between them. In nucleotides, the CDR3 is TGTGCCACCAGCAACAGGGACTTGGCTTTCTTT. Translated, it gives CATSNRDLAFF.

In its sample, this clonotype was seen many times. One end of the junction varies from germline; a read error may be responsible. J is TRBJ1-3 and V is TRBV15; 7 bases are shared with TRBD1. This CDR3 has 14 residues. The germline gives CDR1 LNHNV, CDR2 YYDKDF (reference sequence). The CDR3 DNA sequence: TGTGCCACCAGCGGAGACAGGGCGGGAAACACCATATATTTT. This translates into CATSGDRAGNTIYF.

Worth noting for this clonotype: A junction end diverges from the germline sequence, so it may reflect a read error. The chain joins TRBV29-1 to TRBJ1-2; D gene uncertain. The CDR3 spans 14 residues. CDR1 is SQVTM and CDR2 is ANQGSEA in the germline V gene. The CDR3 DNA sequence: TGCAGCGCTGAAGAACCGGTCAGAAACTATGGCTACACCTTC. Its protein product is CSAEEPVRNYGYTF. The whole variable domain, filled in from reference TRBV29-1 and TRBJ1-2, reads SAVISQKPSRDICQRGTSLTIQCQVDSQVTMMFWYRQQPGQSLTLIATANQGSEATYESGFVIDKFPISRPNLTFSTLTVSNMSPEDSSIYLCSAEEPVRNYGYTFGSGTRLTVV.

Only a few counts were recorded for this clonotype. V is TRBV15 and J is TRBJ2-1, with 7 positions matching TRBD2. Germline V gives CDR1 LNHNV, CDR2 YYDKDF (reference sequence). Germline trimming cut 0 bases from V and 9 bases from J; bases unmatched to any gene: 2. The CDR3 extends over 13 amino acids. Here the CDR3 reads CATSRDSGGEQFF. The CDR3, as DNA: TGTGCCACCAGCAGAGATTCGGGGGGTGAGCAGTTCTTC.

This clonotype came up many times. The gene calls are TRBV4-1 and TRBJ1-2, with D uncertain. Trimming cost V 1 base and J 2 bases, with 11 bases left between them. CDR1 is MGHRA, CDR2 YSYEKL, per germline. The CDR3 runs to 15 residues. The CDR3 DNA sequence: TGCGCCAGCAGCCAAGTTGGCCCCGGAAACTATGGCTACACCTTC. Protein product: CASSQVGPGNYGYTF.

V and J are TRBV24-1 and TRBJ2-5; 8 bases line up with TRBD1. Trimming cost V 4 bases and J 5 bases; bases outside gene matches: 8. The germline V gene has CDR1 KGHDR and CDR2 SFDVKD. CDR3 length: 15 residues. CDR3 in amino acids: CATSDQDRAGETQYF. The DNA for the CDR3 is TGTGCCACCAGTGACCAGGACAGGGCGGGGGAGACCCAGTACTTC.

V usage is TRBV18 and J usage is TRBJ2-2; D is perhaps TRBD2 (6 bases). Trimming took off 3 bases at V and 5 bases at J, with 13 bases between the two ends. Germline V gives CDR1 KGHSH, CDR2 LQKENI. The CDR3 sequence is 15 residues long. CDR3 coding DNA: TGTGCCAGCTCACCCCCGGGACTCCTAACCGGGGAGCTGTTTTTT. Translating it yields CASSPPGLLTGELFF.

Comments on this clonotype: One base away lies a much larger clone, so this may be a sequencing read error. V is TRBV12-3 or TRBV12-4 and J is TRBJ1-3; D perhaps matches TRBD1 (6 bases). The CDR3 is made up of 14 amino acids. V lost 6 bases to trimming and J lost 6 bases, with 15 bases between them. CDR3 sequence (DNA): TGTGCCAGCAGAGGGGGGGCGAGGGAAAACACCATATATTTT. Its translation is CASRGGARENTIYF.

This clonotype was detected once. A much larger clone is a single base away; this may be a read error. No conserved phenylalanine or tryptophan ends this CDR3, so it is likely a read error. The V and J genes are TRBV5-8 and TRBJ1-4, with 9 bases aligning to TRBD1. V shed 4 bases, J shed 5 bases, and the junction held 3 bases outside the gene matches. This CDR3 is 14 amino acids long. CDR1 SGHTS and CDR2 YDEGEE come from the germline V gene. The CDR3 sequence: CASSRGQGNEKLFL. In DNA form, the CDR3 reads TGTGCCAGCAGCCGGGGACAGGGCAATGAAAAACTGTTTCTT.

In its sample, this clonotype was seen many times. V usage is TRBV7-2 and J usage is TRBJ1-2; 8 bases map to TRBD1. The V segment lost 3 bases and the J segment 2 bases; nucleotides outside the gene matches: 5. CDR1 SGHTA and CDR2 FQGNSA come from the germline V gene. The length of the CDR3 is 15 residues. The CDR3 DNA is TGTGCCAGCAGCTTGCTCGGACAGGGCAACTATGGCTACACCTTC. Its translation is CASSLLGQGNYGYTF.

CDR3 DNA sequence: TGCGCCAGCAGCCAATACGGGGCGCTCCAAGAGACCCAGTACTTC. Amino acids: CASSQYGALQETQYF. This chain links TRBV4-1 with TRBJ2-5; D may be TRBD1 or TRBD2 (5 bases each). The CDR3 sequence is 15 residues long. Trimming took off 2 bases at V and 1 base at J, with 11 bases between the two ends. Germline CDR1 and CDR2: MGHRA and YSYEKL.

There are many counts of this clonotype. The V call is TRBV6-5, the J call TRBJ1-6; D might be TRBD1 (5 bases). V was cut by 0 bases and J by 7 bases, with 16 bases left in between. The CDR3 runs 17 residues. The germline V gene encodes CDR1 MNHEY and CDR2 SVGAGI. The CDR3 nucleotides read TGTGCCAGCAGTTACTCGATCTGGCAGGGTAGCAATTCACCCCTCCACTTT. Protein product: CASSYSIWQGSNSPLHF.

This chain connects TRBV15 to TRBJ2-7, with a possible D match to TRBD1 (6 bases). V gave up 1 base and J gave up 0 bases, with 10 bases separating them. Germline V gene sequence: CDR1 LNHNV, CDR2 YYDKDF (reference sequence). This CDR3 comprises 15 residues. The CDR3: CATSRGGDNSYEQYF. For the CDR3, the DNA is TGTGCCACCAGCAGAGGTGGGGACAACTCCTACGAGCAGTACTTC.

The chain uses TRBV6-2 or TRBV6-3 and TRBJ2-7; D perhaps matches TRBD1 (6 bases). The CDR3 consists of 17 residues. Germline V lookup: CDR1 MNHEY, CDR2 SVGEGT. The germline V and J ends were trimmed by 0 bases and 0 bases, with 15 bases remaining between them. The DNA of the CDR3 is TGTGCCAGCAGTTACTCGGTAGGACGGGACATCTCCTACGAGCAGTACTTC. It is translated as CASSYSVGRDISYEQYF.